These 30 T cell receptor beta chains came from one sample sequenced in a study of OX40 agonist ivuxolimab in advanced cancers. Data came from immunoSEQ multiplex PCR; TCRdb stores just in-frame clones and leaves some out. The data contain roughly 26,000 clones, more than 70% of them seen just once; the ten biggest clones take up about 20%. This specimen consisted of CD4+ or CD8+ T cells sorted from blood, obtained in a trial of the OX40 agonist ivuxolimab. The origin of the receptors is an adult with an advanced solid tumor such as melanoma, head and neck, liver or kidney cancer.

The CDR3 loop is CASSPLAGGPLKTQYF. The CDR3 DNA reads as TGTGCCAGCAGCCCCCTCGCGGGGGGGCCTTTGAAGACCCAGTACTTC. V usage is TRBV12-1 and J usage is TRBJ2-5; the table's TRBD2 call for D was not verified on the DNA. TRBV12-1 corresponds to a pseudogene. The length of the CDR3 is 16 residues.

This clone was observed a handful of times. The J gene is TRBJ2-3, the V gene TRBV7-9; D is perhaps TRBD2 (6 bases). Germline lookup yields CDR1 SEHNR and CDR2 FQNEAQ (reference sequence). This CDR3 is built from 17 residues. The germline V and J ends were trimmed by 1 base and 1 base, with 15 bases remaining between them. This CDR3 is CASSLVGSGTGTDTQYF. The CDR3 DNA follows: TGTGCCAGCAGCTTAGTGGGTAGCGGAACCGGCACAGATACGCAGTATTTT.

This clone was seen only a few times. The chain recombines TRBV5-4 with TRBJ2-5, with 10 bases lining up with TRBD1. This CDR3 comprises 14 residues. Per the germline V gene, CDR1 is SGHNT and CDR2 is YYREEE (reference sequence). Trimming cost V 5 bases and J 3 bases; bases outside gene matches: 4. The CDR3, as DNA: TGTGCCAGCAGGACTGGGACAGGGGAAGAGACCCAGTACTTC. Translated, it gives CASRTGTGEETQYF.

The J gene is TRBJ1-2, the V gene TRBV2; 7 bases fit TRBD1. From germline, CDR1 is SNHLY and CDR2 FYNNEI. Trimming removed 6 bases from V and 2 bases from J; junction bases left unmatched: 6. This CDR3 contains 14 residues. The CDR3 nucleotides are TGTGCCAGCAGGGTCGGACAGGTAAACTATGGCTACACCTTC. It yields the protein CASRVGQVNYGYTF. Filled out from reference TRBV2 and TRBJ1-2, the complete variable domain reads EPEVTQTPSHQVTQMGQEVILRCVPISNHLYFYWYRQILGQKVEFLVSFYNNEISEKSEIFDDQFSVERPDGSNFTLKIRSTKLEDSAMYFCASRVGQVNYGYTFGSGTRLTVV.

V is TRBV6-1 and J is TRBJ1-1; D is unresolved. This CDR3 contains 13 residues. CDR1 and CDR2 (germline): MNHNS, SASEGT. Trimming shortened V by 4 bases and J by 0 bases, and 6 bases separated the two germline ends. The CDR3 coding sequence is TGTGCCAGCAGTGGGGCGGTGAACACTGAAGCTTTCTTT. Residues: CASSGAVNTEAFF.

The V and J genes are TRBV9 and TRBJ2-2; the D call may be TRBD1 or TRBD2 (5 bases each). The CDR3 totals 14 residues. Germline-derived CDR1 and CDR2 are SGDLS and YYNGEE. V lost 0 bases and J 7 bases, leaving 10 bases between the germline ends. The CDR3 region is CASSVVGDVGELFF. The DNA of the CDR3 is TGTGCCAGCAGCGTAGTTGGGGACGTCGGGGAGCTGTTTTTT.

This rearrangement joins TRBV10-2 to TRBJ1-5, with D hard to call. The CDR3 sequence is 17 residues long. Trimming left V 1 base short and J 5 bases short, with 18 bases between. Germline CDR1 reads WSHSY; CDR2 reads SAAADI. The CDR3 coding sequence is TGCGCCAGCAGTGAGTGGTACGGAGGCCGCTTAGATCAGCCCCAGCATTTT. This translates into CASSEWYGGRLDQPQHF.

The sample holds a few counts of this clone. The chain links TRBV6-1 to TRBJ1-4; TRBD1 might be the D (5 bases). The length of the CDR3 is 14 residues. Germline V gene sequence: CDR1 MNHNS, CDR2 SASEGT. V was shortened by 3 bases and J by 7 bases, with 12 bases between the two germline ends. The CDR3 spells CASSDGQGGEKLFF. Written as DNA, the CDR3 is TGTGCCAGCAGTGATGGGCAGGGAGGTGAAAAACTGTTTTTT.

This chain joins TRBV25-1 and TRBJ1-5, with D hard to call. The CDR3 has 13 residues. Germline values: CDR1 MGHDK, CDR2 SYGVNS. With 2 bases removed from V and 0 bases from J, the gap between germline ends came to 2 bases. CDR3 sequence (DNA): TGTGCCAGCAGTGAACATAGCAATCAGCCCCAGCATTTT. This translates into CASSEHSNQPQHF.

This chain links TRBV11-3 with TRBJ2-2, with D possibly being TRBD1 (5 bases). Trimming pared 2 bases from V and 1 base from J, leaving 8 bases between. This CDR3 is built from 15 residues. In germline, CDR1 is SGHNT, CDR2 YENEEA. CDR3 protein: CASSLSRGNTGELFF. The DNA for the CDR3 is TGTGCCAGCAGCTTAAGTAGGGGGAACACCGGGGAGCTGTTTTTT. Using reference TRBV11-3 and TRBJ2-2 for the parts outside the CDR3, the full variable domain is EAGVVQSPRYKIIEKKQPVAFWCNPISGHNTLYWYLQNLGQGPELLIRYENEEAVDDSQLPKDRFSAERLKGVDSTLKIQPAELGDSAVYLCASSLSRGNTGELFFGEGSRLTVL.

DNA of the CDR3: TGTGCCAGTAGTATACCAGGGCTAGCGGGATTTAATGAGCAGTTCTTC. It translates to CASSIPGLAGFNEQFF. This chain uses TRBV19 with TRBJ2-1, with 9 positions matching TRBD2. The CDR3 consists of 16 residues. Germline assignment: CDR1 LNHDA and CDR2 SQIVND (reference sequence). Trimming took 2 bases from V and 7 from J; bases not matched to a gene: 9. The variable domain in full, with the rest retrieved from reference TRBV19 and TRBJ2-1, is DGGITQSPKYLFRKEGQNVTLSCEQNLNHDAMYWYRQDPGQGLRLIYYSQIVNDFQKGDIAEGYSVSREKKESFPLTVTSAQKNPTAFYLCASSIPGLAGFNEQFFGPGTRLTVL.

This chain's CDR3 is CASSQVGVLNTEAFF. The CDR3 DNA is TGCGCCAGCAGCCAAGTTGGGGTTTTGAACACTGAAGCTTTCTTT. The chain employs TRBV4-1 and TRBJ1-1; D unclear. Trimming removed 1 base from V and 0 bases from J, with 9 bases in between. CDR3 length: 15 amino acids. CDR1 is MGHRA, CDR2 YSYEKL, per germline.

The count of this clone is one. The V and J genes are TRBV7-9 and TRBJ2-5, with D tentatively TRBD1 (5 bases). The CDR3 loop spans 14 amino acids. The germline V gene has CDR1 SEHNR and CDR2 FQNEAQ (reference sequence). V was clipped by 8 bases and J by 1 base, with 14 bases between them. The CDR3 DNA follows: TGTGCCAGCGGCCCCTATAGGGGCCAAGAGACCCAGTACTTC. Amino acid sequence: CASGPYRGQETQYF. The full variable domain, completed using reference TRBV7-9 and TRBJ2-5, is DTGVSQNPRHKITKRGQNVTFRCDPISEHNRLYWYRQTLGQGPEFLTYFQNEAQLEKSRLLSDRFSAERPKGSFSTLEIQRTEQGDSAMYLCASGPYRGQETQYFGPGTRLLVL.

J is TRBJ2-3 and V is TRBV18, with TRBD2 matching 11 bases. Trimming at V came to 2 bases and at J to 1 base, leaving 5 bases not matched to a gene. The germline V gene encodes CDR1 KGHSH and CDR2 LQKENI. This CDR3 has 17 residues. CDR3 bases: TGTGCCAGCTCACCAGATGAGACTAGCGGGGGCACAGATACGCAGTATTTT. Encoded protein: CASSPDETSGGTDTQYF.

The chain links TRBV19 to TRBJ1-1; D might be TRBD1 (6 bases). V lost 7 bases and J 4 bases, leaving 13 bases between the germline ends. The germline CDR1 and CDR2 sequences are LNHDA and SQIVND (reference sequence). The CDR3 spans 13 residues. The CDR3 reads CASIRGYGTEAFF. The DNA for the CDR3 is TGTGCCAGTATCAGGGGTTACGGCACTGAAGCTTTCTTT.

This sequence joins TRBV5-1 and TRBJ1-2; perhaps TRBD1 as D (5 bases). The V end lost 1 base, the J end lost 0 bases, and 16 bases lay between the germline ends. There are 17 residues in the CDR3. The germline CDR1 and CDR2 sequences are SGHRS and YFSETQ. This CDR3 reads CASSLWGVVKTNYGYTF. The CDR3 region has the DNA TGCGCCAGCAGCTTGTGGGGCGTCGTGAAAACTAACTATGGCTACACCTTC. Full variable domain (missing parts from reference TRBV5-1 and TRBJ1-2): KAGVTQTPRYLIKTRGQQVTLSCSPISGHRSVSWYQQTPGQGLQFLFEYFSETQRNKGNFPGRFSGRQFSNSRSEMNVSTLELGDSALYLCASSLWGVVKTNYGYTFGSGTRLTVV.

This sequence joins TRBV7-3 and TRBJ2-2; D might be TRBD1 (6 bases). This CDR3 contains 14 residues. Trimming took off 5 bases at V and 5 bases at J, with 12 bases between the two ends. CDR1 and CDR2 (germline): SGHTA, FQGTGA. This CDR3 reads CASSIRQDTGELFF. Here the CDR3 DNA reads TGTGCCAGCAGCATTAGACAGGATACCGGGGAGCTGTTTTTT.

This clone was seen only once. The CDR3: CASSLGYGPNTEAFF. In DNA form, the CDR3 reads TGTGCCAGCAGTTTAGGTTACGGGCCGAACACTGAAGCTTTCTTT. V and J are TRBV27 and TRBJ1-1; no clear D gene. The length of the CDR3 is 15 residues. Germline CDR1 reads MNHEY; CDR2 reads SMNVEV (reference sequence). Trimming shortened V by 2 bases and J by 1 base, and 11 bases separated the two germline ends.

The gene calls are TRBV4-1 and TRBJ2-7, with 7 positions matching TRBD1. The V gene end was trimmed by 0 bases and the J gene end by 4 bases; junction bases not matched to a gene: 6. The CDR3 contains 15 residues. Germline V gene sequence: CDR1 MGHRA, CDR2 YSYEKL. The CDR3 sequence is CASSQDEDRYYEQYF. CDR3 bases: TGCGCCAGCAGCCAAGATGAGGACAGGTATTACGAGCAGTACTTC.

This rearrangement joins TRBV28 to TRBJ2-1; D gene unclear. This CDR3 has 16 amino acids. Trimming removed 3 bases at V and 8 bases at J, with 20 bases between. Germline-derived CDR1 and CDR2 are MDHEN and SYDVKM. CDR3 sequence reads: CASSFPSSQVRYEQFF. CDR3 DNA: TGTGCCAGCAGTTTCCCCTCTAGTCAGGTTAGATATGAGCAGTTCTTC. Combining the CDR3 with reference TRBV28 and TRBJ2-1 gives the whole variable domain DVKVTQSSRYLVKRTGEKVFLECVQDMDHENMFWYRQDPGLGLRLIYFSYDVKMKEKGDIPEGYSVSREKKERFSLILESASTNQTSMYLCASSFPSSQVRYEQFFGPGTRLTVL.

Comment on this clone: Germline and junction disagree at one end, which may indicate a read error. This chain's CDR3 is CASSPPGGGTQRTSEKLFF. The CDR3 DNA is TGTGCCAGCAGCCCACCGGGGGGGGGAACCCAACGGACTAGTGAAAAACTGTTTTTT. This chain connects TRBV9 to TRBJ1-4; D is possibly TRBD1 (5 bases). The CDR3 has 19 residues. Germline V gives CDR1 SGDLS, CDR2 YYNGEE.

V gene TRBV7-2 combines with J gene TRBJ2-1; 7 nucleotides agree with TRBD2. Germline lookup yields CDR1 SGHTA and CDR2 FQGNSA. The CDR3 contains 14 residues. V lost 5 bases, J lost 3 bases, and 4 bases stayed unmatched. CDR3: CASSPGGNYNEQFF. In DNA, the CDR3 is TGTGCCAGCAGCCCCGGGGGGAACTACAATGAGCAGTTCTTC.

This clone occurred a few times. The chain links TRBV7-2 to TRBJ2-3; a possible D gene is TRBD2 (5 bases). Per germline, CDR1 SGHTA and CDR2 FQGNSA. The CDR3 totals 16 residues. Trimming left V 5 bases short and J 1 base short, with 16 bases between. The CDR3 bases are TGTGCCAGCAGCCAAGATCAAGGTAGCGGCACAGATACGCAGTATTTT. Encoded protein: CASSQDQGSGTDTQYF.

V usage is TRBV9 and J usage is TRBJ2-1; TRBD2 aligns across 7 bases. The CDR3 covers 15 residues. V gave up 0 bases and J gave up 3 bases; unmatched junction bases: 3. Germline CDR1 SGDLS, CDR2 YYNGEE. CDR3 nucleotide sequence: TGTGCCAGCAGCGTAGTGGCGGGGGACTACAATGAGCAGTTCTTC. This encodes CASSVVAGDYNEQFF.

This clone was detected once. This rearrangement joins TRBV28 to TRBJ1-1; D not resolved. V lost 0 bases and J lost 3, with 11 bases in between. Per germline, CDR1 MDHEN and CDR2 SYDVKM. The CDR3 length is 15 residues. As DNA, the CDR3 is TGTGCCAGCAGTTTATGGCTGGGTACAGACACTGAAGCTTTCTTT. Translation gives CASSLWLGTDTEAFF.

This sequence joins TRBV28 and TRBJ1-1; D ambiguous. The V and J ends lost 6 bases and 2 bases respectively, with 16 bases between them. The CDR3 contains 15 residues. Germline V CDR1 and CDR2: MDHEN, SYDVKM. CDR3 DNA: TGTGCCAGCAGGCCGGCTCAAGTTTTTAACACTGAAGCTTTCTTT. Translated, it gives CASRPAQVFNTEAFF.

Only a few counts were recorded for this clone. The chain links TRBV19 to TRBJ1-5, with D tentatively TRBD1 (5 bases). CDR3 length: 14 amino acids. CDR1 and CDR2 (germline): LNHDA, SQIVND (reference sequence). V was clipped by 6 bases and J by 2 bases, with 11 bases between them. CDR3 in amino acids: CASRTVLGNQPQHF. The DNA for the CDR3 is TGTGCCAGTAGGACAGTTTTGGGCAATCAGCCCCAGCATTTT. The complete variable domain, with remaining parts taken from reference TRBV19 and TRBJ1-5, reads DGGITQSPKYLFRKEGQNVTLSCEQNLNHDAMYWYRQDPGQGLRLIYYSQIVNDFQKGDIAEGYSVSREKKESFPLTVTSAQKNPTAFYLCASRTVLGNQPQHFGDGTRLSIL.

This rearrangement joins TRBV5-4 to TRBJ2-2; D may be TRBD1 or TRBD2 (5 bases each). Germline-derived CDR1 and CDR2 are SGHNT and YYREEE (reference sequence). V was clipped by 0 bases and J by 6 bases, with 12 bases between them. The CDR3 runs 15 residues. The CDR3 region has the DNA TGTGCCAGCAGCTTGGGGGGAGTGGGACCCGGGGAGCTGTTTTTT. Its protein product is CASSLGGVGPGELFF.

This chain links TRBV11-2 with TRBJ1-3, with a weak D call TRBD1 (5 bases). Trimming removed 4 bases at V and 2 bases at J, with 18 bases between. The CDR3 consists of 17 residues. Germline loops: CDR1 SGHAT, CDR2 FQNNGV. The CDR3 protein is CASSSLGGRTPGNTIYF. The CDR3, as DNA: TGTGCCAGCAGCTCCCTGGGGGGGAGGACTCCTGGAAACACCATATATTTT.

Points on this clone: Given the absence of the conserved phenylalanine or tryptophan at the CDR3 end, a read error is likely. The limits of the CDR3 on the DNA are not certain, so only TCRdb's listed CDR3 is given. The V call is TRBV7-9, the J call TRBJ2-7; no DNA check was done on the table's D call, TRBD1. The CDR3 is 11 amino acids in total, end residues counted. CDR1 and CDR2 from the germline V gene are SEHNR and FQNEAQ (reference sequence). The CDR3 loop is CASSQPTVRTS.